The next 16 T cell receptor beta chains were all read from a single sample in a study of blood T cell repertoires in COVID-19. Method: immunoSEQ multiplex PCR; TCRdb's copy keeps in-frame clones and lacks some. Of roughly 41,000 clones listed, about 88% are singletons. The sample taken for sequencing was peripheral blood. These receptors all come from a man in his sixties with active COVID-19.

V gene TRBV20-1 combines with J gene TRBJ2-7; D unresolved. CDR3 length equals 11 residues. V lost 0 bases and J lost 5, with 5 bases in between. Germline V CDR1 and CDR2: DFQATT, SNEGSKA (reference sequence). The CDR3 DNA follows: TGCAGTGCTAGAGAGAAGCACGAGCAGTACTTC. Its translation: CSAREKHEQYF.

This sequence joins TRBV19 and TRBJ2-1; 11 positions match TRBD2. V dropped 3 bases and J dropped 0; count of bases not matched to a gene: 10. The CDR3 extends over 19 amino acids. Germline-derived CDR1 and CDR2 are LNHDA and SQIVND (reference sequence). The CDR3: CASSIRSGTSGNSYNEQFF. CDR3 in DNA: TGTGCCAGTAGTATCCGATCCGGGACTAGCGGAAACTCCTACAATGAGCAGTTCTTC.

The chain is built from TRBV7-3 and TRBJ2-2, with 7 positions matching TRBD1. Germline V gene data show CDR1 as SGHTA and CDR2 as FQGTGA. There are 14 residues in the CDR3. The V gene end was trimmed by 6 bases and the J gene end by 4 bases; junction bases not matched to a gene: 5. CDR3 DNA sequence: TGTGCCAGCAGTAGGGGACAGTCCACCGGGGAGCTGTTTTTT. This codes for CASSRGQSTGELFF.

This chain links TRBV5-1 with TRBJ2-1; 7 positions agree with TRBD2. The V gene end was trimmed by 0 bases and the J gene end by 8 bases; junction bases not matched to a gene: 2. Per the germline V gene, CDR1 is SGHRS and CDR2 is YFSETQ. The CDR3 extends over 13 amino acids. The CDR3 bases are TGCGCCAGCAGCTTGGCTACTAGCGATGAGCAGTTCTTC. Protein sequence: CASSLATSDEQFF.

The genes are TRBV4-3 and TRBJ1-2; D not resolved. Trimming removed 0 bases from V and 5 bases from J, with 16 bases in between. The CDR3 is made up of 16 amino acids. Per germline, CDR1 LGHNA and CDR2 YSLEER. The DNA for the CDR3 is TGCGCCAGCAGCCAAGATACCCCTCCTACCTTATATGGCTACACCTTC. This sequence encodes CASSQDTPPTLYGYTF.

The sample holds a few counts of this clone. This chain joins TRBV2 and TRBJ1-2; D not certain. This CDR3 is 14 amino acids long. Trimming removed 1 base at V and 2 bases at J, with 8 bases between. Germline V gene sequence: CDR1 SNHLY, CDR2 FYNNEI. CDR3 coding DNA: TGTGCCAGCAGTGAAGGTCTGACAAACTATGGCTACACCTTC. This sequence encodes CASSEGLTNYGYTF.

The V gene is TRBV5-6, the J gene TRBJ2-1; 7 bases fit TRBD2. CDR1 SGHDT and CDR2 YYEEEE come from the germline V gene. Trimming removed 0 bases from V and 5 bases from J; junction bases left unmatched: 14. The CDR3 runs 18 residues. DNA for the CDR3: TGTGCCAGCAGCTTGGAGGTGGGAGGGCCTCTGGGTGACAATGAGCAGTTCTTC. Translating gives CASSLEVGGPLGDNEQFF.

The rearrangement uses TRBV9 and TRBJ2-7, with 7 bases lining up with TRBD2. The junction had 5 bases not matched to a gene; V was cut back by 7 bases and J by 1 base. There are 13 residues in the CDR3. Germline CDR1 SGDLS, CDR2 YYNGEE. CDR3 sequence (DNA): TGTGCCAGCGGCCAAGCGGGATCCTACGAGCAGTACTTC. This codes for CASGQAGSYEQYF.

This clone was counted only a few times. This sequence joins TRBV9 and TRBJ2-2, with TRBD2 identical over 8 bases. Germline V gene sequence: CDR1 SGDLS, CDR2 YYNGEE. The V segment lost 7 bases and the J segment 4 bases; nucleotides outside the gene matches: 24. The CDR3 contains 20 residues. The CDR3 here is CASAAQGGGFGGMSTGELFF. For the CDR3, the DNA is TGTGCCAGCGCCGCCCAGGGCGGGGGGTTCGGCGGGATGAGCACCGGGGAGCTGTTTTTT.

The table lists this clone with a count of one. V is TRBV5-5 and J is TRBJ1-6; D gene unclear. CDR1 SGHKS and CDR2 YYEKEE come from the germline V gene (reference sequence). The CDR3 sequence is 16 residues long. Trimming pared 4 bases from V and 0 bases from J, leaving 11 bases between. The CDR3 loop is CASSEDSSSYNSPLHF. The CDR3 DNA sequence: TGTGCCAGCAGCGAGGACTCGAGCTCCTATAATTCACCCCTCCACTTT. Drawing the rest from reference TRBV5-5 and TRBJ1-6, the complete variable domain is DAGVTQSPTHLIKTRGQQVTLRCSPISGHKSVSWYQQVLGQGPQFIFQYYEKEERGRGNFPDRFSARQFPNYSSELNVNALLLGDSALYLCASSEDSSSYNSPLHFGNGTRLTVT.

The rearrangement joins TRBV5-6 to TRBJ2-7; 7 positions agree with TRBD1. Germline lookup yields CDR1 SGHDT and CDR2 YYEEEE. The CDR3 loop spans 14 amino acids. The V segment lost 2 bases and the J segment 3 bases; nucleotides outside the gene matches: 5. This chain's CDR3 is CASSLGTASYEQYF. In DNA form, the CDR3 reads TGTGCCAGCAGCTTAGGGACAGCAAGCTACGAGCAGTACTTC.

This clone was observed once. The chain employs TRBV4-2 and TRBJ2-1; D gene unclear. The germline V and J ends were trimmed by 0 bases and 6 bases, with 9 bases remaining between them. Germline V gives CDR1 LGHNA, CDR2 YNFKEQ. CDR3 size: 14 residues. CDR3 in amino acids: CASSQDVAVNEQFF. CDR3 bases: TGTGCCAGCAGCCAAGATGTAGCTGTCAATGAGCAGTTCTTC.

The V call is TRBV29-1, the J call TRBJ1-2, with 9 bases aligning to TRBD1. CDR3 length equals 15 residues. The V gene's germline CDR1 is SQVTM and CDR2 ANQGSEA. Trimming took 1 base from V and 9 from J; bases not matched to a gene: 12. The CDR3 DNA sequence: TGCAGCGTTGAAGGTTCCCGGGACAGGGCCGTCCGCTACACCTTC. Its protein is CSVEGSRDRAVRYTF. The complete variable domain, with remaining parts taken from reference TRBV29-1 and TRBJ1-2, reads SAVISQKPSRDICQRGTSLTIQCQVDSQVTMMFWYRQQPGQSLTLIATANQGSEATYESGFVIDKFPISRPNLTFSTLTVSNMSPEDSSIYLCSVEGSRDRAVRYTFGSGTRLTVV.

The rearrangement uses TRBV7-9 and TRBJ2-7; TRBD2 agrees at 15 bases. The CDR3 is 17 residues long. Germline CDR1 reads SEHNR; CDR2 reads FQNEAQ (reference sequence). With 5 bases clipped from V and 0 bases from J, the junction kept 5 bases outside the gene matches. This chain's CDR3 is CASSPGLAGGPSYEQYF. DNA of the CDR3: TGTGCCAGCAGCCCCGGACTAGCGGGAGGGCCCTCCTACGAGCAGTACTTC.

The chain has TRBV11-1 and TRBJ2-7, with 8 bases identical to TRBD1. V was pared by 5 bases and J by 4 bases, with 4 bases of the junction left unmatched. The CDR3 has 13 amino acids. Germline CDR1 reads SGHAT; CDR2 reads FQDESV (reference sequence). The CDR3 is CASSRTGKYEQYF. DNA of the CDR3: TGTGCCAGCAGCCGGACAGGGAAGTACGAGCAGTACTTC.

On this clone: A junction end diverges from the germline sequence, so it may reflect a read error. The chain links TRBV15 to TRBJ1-1; TRBD1 aligns across 10 bases. Per germline, CDR1 LNHNV and CDR2 YYDKDF (reference sequence). This CDR3 contains 12 residues. The CDR3 DNA follows: TGTGCCGCCAGGACAGGGGGCACTGAAGCTTTCTTT. This gives the protein CAARTGGTEAFF.